This section outlines one TCR beta chain sequence together with its context. V lost 4 bases and J lost 8; bases outside the gene matches: 8. This CDR3 is 15 amino acids long. Per germline, CDR1 SGHTA and CDR2 FQGNSA. The data derive from a study of blood T cell repertoires in COVID-19. Study-level background: Some COVID-19 samples were acute and others convalescent; all came from the United States, Italy and Spain. PBMCs, B-cell-depleted T cells, or T cells provided the cDNA or gDNA that made up the material.

Source study methods: The authors estimated nucleated cell counts from reference gene primer amplification. The data were produced by immunoSEQ multiplex PCR, yet TCRdb's version contains in-frame clones alone and is incomplete. That table gives V, J and clone size, and the DNA gave D and trimming. The repertoire holds about 97,000 clones, with around 80% as singletons. Sequencing was done on a sample of peripheral blood. This sequence was found in a man in his sixties with active or convalescent COVID-19. The chain links TRBV7-2 to TRBJ1-6; 7 bases match TRBD1. Written as DNA, the CDR3 is TGTGCCAGCAGCTCCGCTCGGGACAGATATTCACCCCTCCACTTT. Translation gives CASSSARDRYSPLHF.